Listed below are T cell receptor beta chains from one sample, sequenced in a study of cytomegalovirus exposure and HLA in healthy donors. Assay used: immunoSEQ multiplex PCR; TCRdb lists only in-frame clones, some missing. The sample has 120,000 or so clones; 80% to 85% are singletons. The sequenced sample consisted of PBMCs. The receptors were sampled from a woman aged 35 to 49 in good health and CMV-seronegative. Both conserved end residues are part of each CDR3. Each record gives: D gene, clone size, J gene, V gene, CDR3 DNA, CDR3 protein. A D gene is named only where the DNA matches it firmly. Rows may omit the clone size; those that give it use once, few, many or a size class.

d_call: TRBD2; clone_size: .; j_call: TRBJ2-1; v_call: TRBV9; cdr3_nt: TGTGCCAGCAGCGTAGGGGGTACTAGCGTTGAGCAGTTCTTC; cdr3_aa: CASSVGGTSVEQFF
d_call: .; clone_size: few; j_call: TRBJ1-6; v_call: TRBV7-8; cdr3_nt: TGTGCCAGCAGCTCGACAAATTCACCCCTCCACTTT; cdr3_aa: CASSSTNSPLHF
d_call: .; clone_size: .; j_call: TRBJ1-2; v_call: TRBV21-1; cdr3_nt: TGTGCCAGCAGCAACCCGCAGGGGGCAAGAAGGGGCTACACCTTC; cdr3_aa: CASSNPQGARRGYTF
d_call: .; clone_size: .; j_call: TRBJ2-3; v_call: TRBV23-1; cdr3_nt: TGCGCCAGCAGTCAATCCAAGCCCATGCCCCCCACAGATACGCAGTATTTT; cdr3_aa: CASSQSKPMPPTDTQYF
d_call: TRBD1; clone_size: .; j_call: TRBJ2-2; v_call: TRBV29-1; cdr3_nt: TGCAGCGTTGACGGGGACAGGGGATATAACACCGGGGAGCTGTTTTTT; cdr3_aa: CSVDGDRGYNTGELFF
d_call: .; clone_size: once; j_call: TRBJ1-4; v_call: TRBV11-2; cdr3_nt: TGTGCCAGCAGCTTATTAGAGGGTGAAAAACTGTTTTTT; cdr3_aa: CASSLLEGEKLFF
d_call: .; clone_size: .; j_call: TRBJ1-3; v_call: TRBV5-8; cdr3_nt: TGTGCCAGGGACAGCTTCTCTGGAAACACCATATATTTT; cdr3_aa: CARDSFSGNTIYF
d_call: TRBD2; clone_size: .; j_call: TRBJ2-3; v_call: TRBV7-3; cdr3_nt: TGTGCCAGCAGCTTAACCCCCGGGACTAGCGGTACAGATACGCAGTATTTT; cdr3_aa: CASSLTPGTSGTDTQYF
d_call: .; clone_size: once; j_call: TRBJ1-1; v_call: TRBV7-3; cdr3_nt: TGTGCCAGCAGCCAAGGGGGGGCTGAAGCTTTCTTT; cdr3_aa: CASSQGGAEAFF
d_call: TRBD2; clone_size: .; j_call: TRBJ2-2; v_call: TRBV5-6; cdr3_nt: TGTGCCAGCAGCACTGGGACTAGCGGGGCCTGGGGCGGGGAGCTGTTTTTT; cdr3_aa: CASSTGTSGAWGGELFF